The subject of this entry is one TCR beta chain. The specificity of this receptor is unknown. No quality values exist for individual bases; no much larger clone is one base distant. This record comes from a study of T cells in localized non-small cell lung cancer (dated by TCRdb to 2018 to 2020). Turning to the overall study: The study analyzed T cell repertoires of a few hundred early-stage NSCLC patients, comparing tumors and uninvolved tumor-adjacent lungs. The cohort comprised 200 to 300 treatment-naïve NSCLC patients with resected, localized lung tumors. Of the NSCLC patients, fewer than 150 were male and 107 were female, and the mean age was around 66 years.

Here is what the overall study found, with its caveats: Because the study design was exploratory, TCR variables were selected using unadjusted p-values without false-discovery rate correction. Of the top 100 tumor clones, a median of roughly 56 were detected in paired uninvolved adjacent lung; under 35 were also among that lung's top 100. Higher blood T cell density associated with longer overall survival, while higher adjacent-lung clonality associated with shorter survival. Uninvolved tumor-adjacent lung showed the highest T cell clonality, higher than tumor, which suggests more focused antigenic responses in the adjacent lung. Because multi-region sequencing of the tumors was not done, intratumor heterogeneity could not be ruled out.

At diagnosis, peripheral blood, uninvolved tumor-adjacent lung and tumor were collected and stored as a combination of fresh-frozen and FFPE material. For TCR repertoire profiling, blood samples were analyzed in the form of peripheral blood mononuclear cells. The immunoSEQ Assay was used to sequence TCR beta CDR3 regions from DNA. Under the source paper's analysis protocol: T cell density was computed as TCR beta template counts normalized to usable DNA estimated by amplifying housekeeping genes. Using the preseqR package, richness was estimated by extrapolating to 120,000 templates for tissue samples and 400,000 templates for PBMC samples. Clonality was defined by subtracting Pielou's evenness from one. Differential abundance testing on productive amino-acid clonotypes, with a minimum total count of 5 and an alpha of 0.1, was used to identify tissue-enriched TCRs. The Jaccard Index and the Morisita Overlap Index were used to quantify repertoire overlap between compartments. GLIPH grouped TCR beta CDR3s together with public tetramer-defined viral CDR3s, and a viral motif had to include at least three viral sequences and also show V-gene enrichment. TCRdb took over this immuneACCESS table, retaining in-frame rearrangements with V and J assigned. Such tables are incomplete; in checked studies, under half of the missing clones stem from an unresolved V gene, and the remainder is unexplained. The V and J calls and clone size were taken over from that table, and D and trimming were inferred from the DNA. In this sample the table shows about 24,000 clones, approximately 90% of which occur a single time. The top ten clones comprise 2.5% to 3% of the sample.

V drops 5 bases and J drops 2 bases, leaving 10 bases in between. The CDR3 has 13 amino acids, counting the end cysteine and phenylalanine. Of the read, only the CDR3 DNA is kept; its 39 bases are in frame from base 1. Based on the germline V gene, the CDR1 and CDR2 sequences are MDHEN and SYDVKM. This receptor was obtained from a woman aged 35-75 years with stage I lung adenocarcinoma. The material was peripheral blood, obtained before any cancer treatment. The chain employs TRBV28 and TRBJ2-7; the D gene cannot be resolved reliably. The CDR3 amino acid sequence is: CASSEPAPYEQYF. The sequenced DNA is TGTGCCAGCAGTGAACCGGCCCCCTACGAGCAGTACTTC.